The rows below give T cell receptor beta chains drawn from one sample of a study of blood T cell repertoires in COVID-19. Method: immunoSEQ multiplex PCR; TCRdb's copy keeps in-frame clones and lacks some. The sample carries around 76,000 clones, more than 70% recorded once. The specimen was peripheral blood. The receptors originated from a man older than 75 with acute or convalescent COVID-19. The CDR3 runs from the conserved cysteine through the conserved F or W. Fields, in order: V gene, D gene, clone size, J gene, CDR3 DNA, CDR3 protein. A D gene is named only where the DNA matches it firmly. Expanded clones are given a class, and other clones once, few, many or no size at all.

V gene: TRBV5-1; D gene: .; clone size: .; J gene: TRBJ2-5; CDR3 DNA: TGCGCCAGCAGGGGAGCAACAATATCACAAGAGACCCAGTACTTC; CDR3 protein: CASRGATISQETQYF
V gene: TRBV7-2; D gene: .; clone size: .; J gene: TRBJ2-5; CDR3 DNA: TGTGCCAGCAGCTTTCAGGGGTCGAGGGAAGAGACCCAGTACTTC; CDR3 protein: CASSFQGSREETQYF
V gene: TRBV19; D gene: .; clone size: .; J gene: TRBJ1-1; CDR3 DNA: TGTGCCAGTAGTATATACCAGGGACAGAACACTGAAGCTTTCTTT; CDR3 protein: CASSIYQGQNTEAFF
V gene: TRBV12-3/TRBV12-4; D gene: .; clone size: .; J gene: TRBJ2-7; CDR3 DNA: TGTGCCAGCGGACAGTCATGGGAGCAGTACTTC; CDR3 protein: CASGQSWEQYF
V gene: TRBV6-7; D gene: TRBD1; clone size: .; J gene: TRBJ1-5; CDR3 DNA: TGTGCCAGCAGTCCAACGGGACAGGGGGCGTCAGGCAATCAGCCCCAGCATTTT; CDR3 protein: CASSPTGQGASGNQPQHF
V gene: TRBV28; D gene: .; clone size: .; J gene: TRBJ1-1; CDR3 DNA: TGTGCCAGCAGTTTACTTAGCACTGAAGCTTTCTTT; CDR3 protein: CASSLLSTEAFF
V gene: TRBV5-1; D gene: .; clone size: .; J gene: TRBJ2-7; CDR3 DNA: TGCGCCAGCAGCTTGTCATACGGAGAAGGAGCGCAGTACTTC; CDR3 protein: CASSLSYGEGAQYF
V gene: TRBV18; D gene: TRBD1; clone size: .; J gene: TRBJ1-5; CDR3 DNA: TGTGCCAGCTCACCAGAACAGGGGGCCGCTCAGCCCCAGCATTTT; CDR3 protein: CASSPEQGAAQPQHF
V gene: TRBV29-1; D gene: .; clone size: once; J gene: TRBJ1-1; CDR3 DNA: TGCAGCGTCGCTACAGATGGTTGGACTGAAGCTTTCTTT; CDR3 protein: CSVATDGWTEAFF
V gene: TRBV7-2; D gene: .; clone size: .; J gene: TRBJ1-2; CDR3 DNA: TGTGCCAGCAGCTCAAGGGGCTATGGCTACACCTTC; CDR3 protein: CASSSRGYGYTF
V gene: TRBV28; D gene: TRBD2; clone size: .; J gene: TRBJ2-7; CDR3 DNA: TGTGCCAGCAGTTTCCGCCGGAGTGGCGGACTAGCTTACGAGCAGTACTTC; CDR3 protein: CASSFRRSGGLAYEQYF
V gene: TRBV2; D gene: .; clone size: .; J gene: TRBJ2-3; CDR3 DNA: TGTGCCAGCAGCAAGCTTAGCGGCACAGATACGCAGTATTTT; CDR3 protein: CASSKLSGTDTQYF
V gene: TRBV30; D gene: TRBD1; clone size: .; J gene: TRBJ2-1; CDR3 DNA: TGTGCCTGGAGGCAGGGGGAATACAATGAGCAGTTCTTC; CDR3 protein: CAWRQGEYNEQFF
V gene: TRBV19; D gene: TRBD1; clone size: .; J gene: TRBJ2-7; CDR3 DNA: TGTGCCAGTAGTACAGGGGGACGGACCCCCGACGAGCAGTACTTC; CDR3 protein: CASSTGGRTPDEQYF
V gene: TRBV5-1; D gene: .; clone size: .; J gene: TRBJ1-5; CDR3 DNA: TGCGCCAGCAGCTTGGCCGGGGTGAGCAATCAGCCCCAGCATTTT; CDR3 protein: CASSLAGVSNQPQHF
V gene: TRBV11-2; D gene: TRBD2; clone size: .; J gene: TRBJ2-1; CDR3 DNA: TGTGCCAGCAGCTTAGAGCTAGCGGGGAGTAATGAGCAGTTCTTC; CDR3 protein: CASSLELAGSNEQFF
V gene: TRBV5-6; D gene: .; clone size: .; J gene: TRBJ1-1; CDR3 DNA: TGTGCCAGCAGCTTGGAGGGCGGGATATTTACCCGGGCTTTCTTT; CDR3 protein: CASSLEGGIFTRAFF
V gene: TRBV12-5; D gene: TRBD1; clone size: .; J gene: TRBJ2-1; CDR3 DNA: TGTGCTAGTGGTTTATCACAGGGGGCGTTCTACAATGAGCAGTTCTTC; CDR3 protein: CASGLSQGAFYNEQFF
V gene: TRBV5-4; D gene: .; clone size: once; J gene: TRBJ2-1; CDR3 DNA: TGTGCCAGCCTAGCACTGGGAGGCCGGCTTAATGAGCAGTTCTTC; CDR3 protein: CASLALGGRLNEQFF
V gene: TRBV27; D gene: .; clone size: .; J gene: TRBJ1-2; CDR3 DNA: TGTGCCAGCAGTTTATTCTCCGGGGAATATGGCTACACCTTC; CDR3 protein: CASSLFSGEYGYTF
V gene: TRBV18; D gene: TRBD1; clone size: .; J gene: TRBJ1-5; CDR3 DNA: TGTGCCAGCTCACTAGTTCAGGGGGGACAGCCCCAGCATTTT; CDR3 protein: CASSLVQGGQPQHF
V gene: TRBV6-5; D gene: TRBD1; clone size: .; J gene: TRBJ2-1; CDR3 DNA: TGTGCCACCTCGGGACAGGGCCTCAATGAGCAGTTCTTC; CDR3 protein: CATSGQGLNEQFF
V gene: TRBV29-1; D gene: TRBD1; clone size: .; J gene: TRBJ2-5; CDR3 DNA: TGCAGCGGCTTATTGACAGGGCCAGAGACCCAGTACTTC; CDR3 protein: CSGLLTGPETQYF
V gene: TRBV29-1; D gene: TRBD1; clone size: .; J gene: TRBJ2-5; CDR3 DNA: TGCAGCGTTGACGGGGACAGTCAAGAGACCCAGTACTTC; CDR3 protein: CSVDGDSQETQYF
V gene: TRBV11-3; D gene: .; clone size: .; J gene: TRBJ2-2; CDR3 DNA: TGTGCCAGCAGCTTAGAGGTGGCAGCCGGGGAGCTGTTTTTT; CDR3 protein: CASSLEVAAGELFF
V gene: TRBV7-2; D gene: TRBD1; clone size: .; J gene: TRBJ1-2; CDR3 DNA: TGTGCCAGCAGAGCCGGGACAGGGCCGGATGGCTACACCTTC; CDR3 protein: CASRAGTGPDGYTF
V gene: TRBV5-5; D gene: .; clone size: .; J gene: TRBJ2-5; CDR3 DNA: TGTGCCAGCAGCTTCGAAGCGGGTGGAGAGACCCAGTACTTC; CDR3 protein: CASSFEAGGETQYF
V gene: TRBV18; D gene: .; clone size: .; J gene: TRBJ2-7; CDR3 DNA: TGTGCCAGCTCTAAGTACGGTTCCTACGAGCAGTACTTC; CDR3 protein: CASSKYGSYEQYF
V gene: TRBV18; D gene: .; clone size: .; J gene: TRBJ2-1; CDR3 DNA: TGTGCCAGCTCATCGAAAGGGGATGAGCAGTTCTTC; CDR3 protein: CASSSKGDEQFF
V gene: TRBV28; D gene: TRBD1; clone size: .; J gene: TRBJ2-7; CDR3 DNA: TGTGCCAGCAGCCCGACAGGGTCGTCCTACGAGCAGTACTTC; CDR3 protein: CASSPTGSSYEQYF
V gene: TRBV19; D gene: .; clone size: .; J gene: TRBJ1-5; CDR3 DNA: TGTGCCAGTAGTATCGGGTGGGAGTATAGCAATCAGCCCCAGCATTTT; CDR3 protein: CASSIGWEYSNQPQHF
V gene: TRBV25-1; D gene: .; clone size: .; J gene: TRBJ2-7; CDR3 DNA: TGTGCCAGCAGTGAAGAGGGTACGGAGAGCTCCTACGAGCAGTACTTC; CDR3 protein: CASSEEGTESSYEQYF
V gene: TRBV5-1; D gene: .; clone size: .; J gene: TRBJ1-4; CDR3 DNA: TGCGCCAGCAGACTTTCGAGTGGGAGTAATGAAAAACTGTTTTTT; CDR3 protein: CASRLSSGSNEKLFF